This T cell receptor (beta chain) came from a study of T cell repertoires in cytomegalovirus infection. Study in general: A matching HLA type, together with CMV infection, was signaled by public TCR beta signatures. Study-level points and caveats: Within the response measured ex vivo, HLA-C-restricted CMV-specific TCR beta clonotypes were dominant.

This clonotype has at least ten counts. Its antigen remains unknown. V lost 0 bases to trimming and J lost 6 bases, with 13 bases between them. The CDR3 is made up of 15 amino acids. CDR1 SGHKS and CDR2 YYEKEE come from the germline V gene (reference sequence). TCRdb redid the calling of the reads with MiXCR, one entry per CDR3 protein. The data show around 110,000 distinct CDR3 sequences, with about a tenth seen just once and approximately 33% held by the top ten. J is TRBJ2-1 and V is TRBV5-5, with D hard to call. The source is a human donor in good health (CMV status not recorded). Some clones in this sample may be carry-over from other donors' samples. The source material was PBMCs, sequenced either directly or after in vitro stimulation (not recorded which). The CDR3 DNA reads TGTGCCAGCAGCTTGGGGACGCAGTTGATCAATGAGCAGTTCTTC. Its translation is CASSLGTQLINEQFF.